The clone carrying this TCR beta chain came up a few times. Its antigen remains unknown. This specimen comes from a study of beta chain features in type 1 diabetes. Notes on the study in general: Compared to healthy donors, patients appeared to have naive, central memory and Treg TCRB repertoires that were more alike. More deletions and fewer insertions at VDJ junctions were seen in type 1 diabetes patients. For Type 1 diabetes patients, all four CD4+ subsets carried TCRB CDR3s that were moderately but significantly shorter.

The germline gives CDR1 MNHNY, CDR2 SVGAGI (reference sequence). The CDR3 extends over 14 amino acids. Trimming left V 8 bases short and J 0 bases short, with 14 bases between. Each of the CD4+ naive, central memory, regulatory and stem cell-like memory populations was sorted via CD45RO/CCR7/CD25/CD127/CD95/CD27. What was sequenced were expressed TCRB transcripts, since all of the isolated RNA had been reverse transcribed. Averages near 1.01 million reads characterized the stem cell-like memory T cell samples. Some clones are missing from TCRdb's copy, which holds only in-frame ones; the method was immunoSEQ multiplex PCR. The data contain roughly 47,000 clones, around 40% of them singletons.

Source material: stem cell memory CD4+ T cells from blood. The receptor comes from a man aged 30 to 39 with type 1 diabetes. The chain links TRBV6-6 to TRBJ2-7; maybe TRBD2 (6 bases). In nucleotides, the CDR3 is TGTGCCAGCTCCCGGGACTTAAGCTCCTACGAGCAGTACTTC. Encoded protein: CASSRDLSSYEQYF.